Listed below are T cell receptor beta chains from one sample, sequenced in a study of shared clonotypes between healthy human individuals. Data came from immunoSEQ multiplex PCR; TCRdb stores just in-frame clones and leaves some out. Of over 400,000 clones in the sample, around 95% are singletons; the top ten hold about 0.068%. Input material: naive CD4+ T cells sorted from blood. The receptors shown here come from a woman in her thirties in good health. CDR3s include the opening cysteine and the closing phenylalanine or tryptophan. D genes are given only for firm matches. Where a row states a size, it is once, few, many or the class of an expanded clone; other rows omit it.

v_gene	j_gene	abundance	d_gene	len	CDR3nt	CDR3aa
TRBV28	TRBJ2-7	.	TRBD1	14	TGTGCCAGTATTTCGGACAGGGGCCGTTGGGAGCAGTACTTC	CASISDRGRWEQYF
TRBV28	TRBJ1-2	.	TRBD1	15	TGTGCCACAGAGGGACAGGGGGAGGTTTTATTTAGCTACACCTTC	CATEGQGEVLFSYTF
TRBV10-3	TRBJ2-2	.	TRBD2	13	TGTGCCATCAAACGGGAGGGCCCTCCGGAGCTGTTTTTT	CAIKREGPPELFF
TRBV5-1	TRBJ2-2	.	TRBD1	15	TGCGCCAGCAGCTATGACAGGGGTAATACCGGGGAGCTGTTTTTT	CASSYDRGNTGELFF
TRBV28	TRBJ1-1	.	.	14	TGTGCCAGCAGTTTAACAGCCCAGAACACTGAAGCTTTCTTT	CASSLTAQNTEAFF
TRBV6-5	TRBJ2-7	.	TRBD1	15	TGTGCCAGCAGTTTAAATCGGGACAGCTCCTACGAGCAGTACTTC	CASSLNRDSSYEQYF
TRBV19	TRBJ1-2	.	.	14	TGTGCCAGTAACATTGGACAGCCTTTAAGAGGCTACACCTTC	CASNIGQPLRGYTF
TRBV6-1	TRBJ2-1	.	.	11	TGTGCCAGCAGTGTCTACAATGAGCAGTTCTTC	CASSVYNEQFF
TRBV2	TRBJ2-1	.	TRBD1	14	TGTGCCAGCAGTGAAAAAGGGGGCGTGGGGGAGCAGTTCTTC	CASSEKGGVGEQFF
TRBV19	TRBJ2-7	.	TRBD1	15	TGTGCCAGTAGTATCTTGTGGACAGGGTCCGACGAGCAGTACTTC	CASSILWTGSDEQYF
TRBV12-1	TRBJ2-5	.	.	15	TGTGCCAGCAGCTTAGGGCTAGCGGTAAAAGAGACCCAGTACTTC	CASSLGLAVKETQYF
TRBV2	TRBJ1-2	.	.	16	TGTGCCAGCAGTGAAAGAGGCGGCAGCTCTGGCTATGGCTACACCTTC	CASSERGGSSGYGYTF
TRBV2	TRBJ2-5	.	TRBD2	14	TGTGCCAGCAGTGAGTGGCTAGCGGGAGGGGCCCAGTACTTC	CASSEWLAGGAQYF
TRBV30	TRBJ1-1	.	.	11	TGTGCCTGGAGGACAGGACGGGAAGCTTTCTTT	CAWRTGREAFF
TRBV7-9	TRBJ1-1	.	TRBD1	13	TGTGCCAGCAGCACAGGGGTAGGCACTGAAGCTTTCTTT	CASSTGVGTEAFF
TRBV30	TRBJ1-5	.	.	13	TGTGCCTGGAGTGTACAGGGTTATCAGCCCCAGCATTTT	CAWSVQGYQPQHF
TRBV5-1	TRBJ2-5	.	TRBD1	16	TGCGCCAGCAGCTTTTCAGAGGGGGCCGAGGGGGAGACCCAGTACTTC	CASSFSEGAEGETQYF
TRBV30	TRBJ2-7	.	TRBD2	15	TGTGCCTGGACCCACTCCGGGACTAGTGGAGTCGAGCAGTACTTC	CAWTHSGTSGVEQYF
TRBV6-5	TRBJ2-4	.	TRBD1	15	TGTGCCAGCAGCCGGGACAGACTAGCCAAAAACATTCAGTACTTC	CASSRDRLAKNIQYF
TRBV7-9	TRBJ2-1	.	.	12	TGTGCCAGCAGCTTAGAGGGATTAGAGCCCCTCTTC	CASSLEGLEPLF
TRBV28	TRBJ2-6	.	.	15	TGTGCCAGCAGCTATTGGGTTTCGGGGGCCAACGTCCTGACTTTC	CASSYWVSGANVLTF
TRBV29-1	TRBJ2-1	.	.	13	TGCAGCGCCCGACCTGTGATTAACAATGAGCAGTTCTTC	CSARPVINNEQFF
TRBV6-5	TRBJ2-1	once	TRBD1	14	TGTGCCAGCAGACCCCCCGGGACAGGCAATGAGCAGTTCTTC	CASRPPGTGNEQFF
TRBV6-1	TRBJ1-4	.	.	14	TGTGCCAGCACCCAAGGGGAGGGGTTCAGGAAACTGTTTTTT	CASTQGEGFRKLFF
TRBV9	TRBJ2-5	.	.	16	TGTGCCAGCAGCGGGGGGTGGCGGGATGGAGCGGAGACCCAGTACTTC	CASSGGWRDGAETQYF
TRBV6-4	TRBJ2-3	.	.	13	TGTGCCAGCAGCCGGAGGGCCGGAGATACGCAGTATTTT	CASSRRAGDTQYF
TRBV18	TRBJ1-4	few	.	15	TGTGCCAGCTCACCCGAGCAGGGCCTCAATGAAAAACTGTTTTTT	CASSPEQGLNEKLFF
TRBV19	TRBJ1-2	.	TRBD1	14	TGTGCCAGTAGTAAGGACAGGGCTGTGGGTGGCTACACCTTC	CASSKDRAVGGYTF
TRBV19	TRBJ2-7	.	.	14	TGTGCCAGTAGCGTCCTGGGACTGACCTACGAGCAGTACTTC	CASSVLGLTYEQYF
TRBV5-1	TRBJ1-6	.	TRBD1	15	TGCGCCAGCAGCCCTACTTGGGACAGGAATTCACCCCTCCACTTT	CASSPTWDRNSPLHF
TRBV16	TRBJ2-7	.	TRBD1	14	TGTGCCAGCAGCCACGGGACAGCTCCGGAGGAGCAGTACTTC	CASSHGTAPEEQYF
TRBV9	TRBJ2-3	.	TRBD2	16	TGTGCCAGCAGCGTAGCTCTAGCGGGAAGCTCAGATACGCAGTATTTT	CASSVALAGSSDTQYF
TRBV2	TRBJ2-7	.	.	12	TGTGCCAGCGCTCCTCCGGCTGGTGAGCAGTACTTC	CASAPPAGEQYF
TRBV10-3	TRBJ2-7	.	.	12	TGTGCCATCAGTGGGGGCAGGGTCGAGCAGTACTTC	CAISGGRVEQYF
TRBV27	TRBJ1-4	.	.	15	TGTGCCAGCAGTTTAGAGGGGGGCTGGGGTGAAAAACTGTTTTTT	CASSLEGGWGEKLFF
TRBV6-6	TRBJ2-5	.	TRBD2	15	TGTGCCAGCAGTTACGACCTTCGCGGGAGAAAGACCCAGTACTTC	CASSYDLRGRKTQYF
TRBV28	TRBJ2-7	.	TRBD2	14	TGTGCCAGCAGTTTACTAGCGGGAGGGGGCGAGCAGTACTTC	CASSLLAGGGEQYF
TRBV29-1	TRBJ1-5	.	.	12	TGCAGCGTCGGGGAGAGCAATCAGCCCCAGCATTTT	CSVGESNQPQHF
TRBV2	TRBJ2-1	.	TRBD2	14	TGTGCCAGCAGTGGGGACTATGACTACAATGAGCAGTTCTTC	CASSGDYDYNEQFF
TRBV28	TRBJ1-2	.	TRBD1	15	TGTGCCAGCAGTGGACACAGGGGGAGGGTCCAGGGCTACACCTTC	CASSGHRGRVQGYTF
TRBV2	TRBJ1-4	.	.	14	TGTGCCAGCAGGTTTAGAACAACTAATGAAAAACTGTTTTTT	CASRFRTTNEKLFF
TRBV18	TRBJ2-7	.	.	12	TGTGCCAGCTCACCGGGACACCACGAGCAGTACTTC	CASSPGHHEQYF
TRBV6-5	TRBJ1-2	.	.	16	TGTGCCAGCAGTTACCTCCCGGACAGCTTTAACTATGGCTACACCTTC	CASSYLPDSFNYGYTF
TRBV11-2	TRBJ1-4	.	.	15	TGTGCCAGCAGCTTACGGACAGTGAGTGAGGAAAAACTGTTTTTT	CASSLRTVSEEKLFF
TRBV5-1	TRBJ2-2	.	.	12	TGCGCCAGCAGCAGGGCTACCGGGGAGCTGTTTTTT	CASSRATGELFF
TRBV23-1	TRBJ2-2	.	TRBD2	14	TGCGCCAGCTTTACGGGGGGAGATACCGGGGAGCTGTTTTTT	CASFTGGDTGELFF
TRBV10-1	TRBJ2-7	.	.	11	TGCGCCAGCAGTTCTGGGTACGAGCAGTACTTC	CASSSGYEQYF
TRBV30	TRBJ2-3	.	.	15	TGTGCCTGGAGTTTCGAGGCGTTAAGCACAGATACGCAGTATTTT	CAWSFEALSTDTQYF
TRBV6-6	TRBJ2-2	.	.	12	TGTGCCAGCAGTTCCCTGGGGGGGGAGCTGTTTTTT	CASSSLGGELFF